What follows are 25 T cell receptor beta chains derived from one specimen sequenced in a study of response to subunit inactivated influenza vaccine. Each CDR3 protein is one row after TCRdb ran MiXCR on the RT-PCR reads. The repertoire includes about 570,000 distinct CDR3 sequences, approximately 10% of them detected once, and 8% to 13% sits in the top ten. These data are also associated with another study on T cells expressing NK-cell markers. This second study says: The cDNA for TCR beta came from 5'RACE template switching with UMIs.

The material was PBMCs from blood, obtained on the day of vaccination. The receptors stem from a man aged 50 or older who received an inactivated influenza vaccine.

The V gene is TRBV15, the J gene TRBJ2-3, with 8 bases identical to TRBD1. The CDR3 is 16 amino acids. Germline CDR1 LNHNV, CDR2 YYDKDF (reference sequence). The ends lost 6 bases at V and 2 bases at J; junction bases unmatched: 10. DNA of the CDR3: TGTGCCACCAGACCGGACAGGGAAGACTTCACAGATACGCAGTATTTT. The encoded protein is CATRPDREDFTDTQYF. The full variable domain, rest sourced from reference TRBV15 and TRBJ2-3, is DAMVIQNPRYQVTQFGKPVTLSCSQTLNHNVMYWYQQKSSQAPKLLFHYYDKDFNNEADTPDNFQSRRPNTSFCFLDIRSPGLGDTAMYLCATRPDREDFTDTQYFGPGTRLTVL.

This clonotype showed up many times. CDR3 region: CASSTQELNTEAFF. CDR3 nucleotides: TGTGCCAGCAGTACTCAGGAATTGAACACTGAAGCTTTCTTT. The chain employs TRBV27 and TRBJ1-1, with unresolved D. V was cut by 5 bases and J by 0 bases, with 10 bases left in between. Germline V gives CDR1 MNHEY, CDR2 SMNVEV (reference sequence). This CDR3 spans 14 amino acids.

The chain carries TRBV4-3 and TRBJ2-2; D might be TRBD1 or TRBD2, each matching 7 bases. The CDR3 sequence is 16 residues long. With 3 bases removed from V and 4 bases from J, the gap between germline ends came to 15 bases. Per the germline V gene, CDR1 is LGHNA and CDR2 is YSLEER. The CDR3 DNA is TGCGCCAGCAGCCAGCGAGCAGGGGGGGTCACCGGGGAGCTGTTTTTT. This gives the protein CASSQRAGGVTGELFF.

This clonotype was seen a handful of times. The chain is built from TRBV5-5 and TRBJ2-2; 10 nucleotides agree with TRBD2. V dropped 3 bases and J dropped 6; count of bases not matched to a gene: 5. Per germline, CDR1 SGHKS and CDR2 YYEKEE (reference sequence). The length of the CDR3 is 15 residues. CDR3 sequence (DNA): TGTGCCAGCAGCTCGCTAGCGGGAGTTCCCGGGGAGCTGTTTTTT. This gives the protein CASSSLAGVPGELFF.

The rearrangement joins TRBV6-2 or TRBV6-3 to TRBJ2-1, with TRBD2 identical over 12 bases. CDR1 and CDR2 from the germline V gene are MNHEY and SVGEGT. There are 19 residues in the CDR3. V lost 6 bases to trimming and J lost 0 bases; unmatched junction nucleotides: 12. CDR3: CASRGPGLAGSSSYNEQFF. CDR3 DNA sequence: TGTGCCAGCAGGGGGCCGGGACTAGCGGGCTCCAGCTCCTACAATGAGCAGTTCTTC.

This clonotype was seen only a few times. The chain joins TRBV15 to TRBJ1-3; D is undetermined. There are 14 residues in the CDR3. CDR1 is LNHNV and CDR2 is YYDKDF in the germline V gene (reference sequence). V lost 8 bases to trimming and J lost 0 bases, with 11 bases between them. CDR3 DNA sequence: TGTGCCACCGGAGACGGTTTCTCTGGAAACACCATATATTTT. The encoded protein is CATGDGFSGNTIYF.

The chain employs TRBV6-2 or TRBV6-3 and TRBJ2-7; 7 bases align to TRBD2. The CDR3 consists of 14 residues. The V and J ends lost 7 bases and 1 base, in that order; junction bases with no gene match: 7. Germline values: CDR1 MNHEY, CDR2 SVGEGT. CDR3 nucleotide sequence: TGTGCCAGCACATCCGGGGGACTATCCTACGAGCAGTACTTC. Its translation is CASTSGGLSYEQYF.

This clonotype was counted many times. The genes are TRBV20-1 and TRBJ2-3; 14 nucleotides match TRBD2. J lost 8 bases, V lost 6 bases, and 4 bases had no gene match. CDR3 length equals 13 residues. Germline loops: CDR1 DFQATT, CDR2 SNEGSKA (reference sequence). The CDR3 sequence: CSAGTSGGFTQYF. The CDR3 coding sequence is TGCAGTGCCGGGACTAGCGGGGGTTTTACGCAGTATTTT.

This clonotype was recorded a few times. The chain uses TRBV9 and TRBJ2-2, with D perhaps TRBD1 or TRBD2 (5 bases each). CDR1 and CDR2 from the germline V gene are SGDLS and YYNGEE. The CDR3 is 18 residues long. V was pared by 0 bases and J by 5 bases, with 20 bases between. CDR3 bases: TGTGCCAGCAGCGTAGCTCCCTCGGCAGGGTCGGGGACCGGGGAGCTGTTTTTT. This sequence encodes CASSVAPSAGSGTGELFF.

The rearrangement joins TRBV25-1 to TRBJ1-6; D perhaps matches TRBD1 (6 bases). The CDR3 runs to 14 residues. Germline CDR1 reads MGHDK; CDR2 reads SYGVNS. The V gene lost 6 bases and the J gene lost 5 bases, with 11 bases spanning the gap. The CDR3 region is CASSQGGDNSPLHF. CDR3 nucleotide sequence: TGTGCCAGCAGCCAAGGGGGAGATAATTCACCCCTCCACTTT.

V is TRBV7-2 and J is TRBJ1-1; 9 nucleotides match TRBD1. V was pared by 5 bases and J by 4 bases, with 5 bases of the junction left unmatched. The CDR3 contains 14 residues. CDR1 and CDR2 from the germline V gene are SGHTA and FQGNSA. The CDR3 loop is CASSMTGGSTEAFF. The CDR3, as DNA: TGTGCCAGCAGCATGACAGGGGGATCCACTGAAGCTTTCTTT.

The chain carries TRBV5-6 and TRBJ2-7; 7 bases line up with TRBD1. This CDR3 contains 15 residues. J gave up 0 bases and V 7 bases, and 10 bases lay outside the gene matches. Germline V gives CDR1 SGHDT, CDR2 YYEEEE. The CDR3 nucleotides read TGTGCCAGCGGGAGCAGGGACAGTCTCTCCTACGAGCAGTACTTC. As protein: CASGSRDSLSYEQYF. Combining the CDR3 with reference TRBV5-6 and TRBJ2-7 gives the whole variable domain DAGVTQSPTHLIKTRGQQVTLRCSPKSGHDTVSWYQQALGQGPQFIFQYYEEEERQRGNFPDRFSGHQFPNYSSELNVNALLLGDSALYLCASGSRDSLSYEQYFGPGTRLTVT.

This clonotype was counted many times. V gene TRBV29-1 combines with J gene TRBJ2-3, with 7 bases lining up with TRBD2. Germline CDR1 SQVTM, CDR2 ANQGSEA. With V trimmed by 4 bases and J by 4 bases, 5 bases remained unmatched. The CDR3 runs to 13 residues. The CDR3 reads CSVVAGEADTQYF. The CDR3 DNA reads TGCAGCGTTGTGGCGGGGGAGGCAGATACGCAGTATTTT.

The chain employs TRBV7-2 and TRBJ2-1; D gene ambiguous. The CDR3 has 14 residues. Trimming cost V 5 bases and J 9 bases, with 17 bases left between them. The germline V gene has CDR1 SGHTA and CDR2 FQGNSA. CDR3 DNA: TGTGCCAGCAGCCTCGTGGACCGCCTAACTGAGCAGTTCTTC. Its translation is CASSLVDRLTEQFF.

This clonotype was seen more than once but under ten times. CDR3 nucleotides: TGTGCCAGTAAGGATCTGGGACAGGACTTTTCTGGAAACACCATATATTTT. It is translated as CASKDLGQDFSGNTIYF. The chain recombines TRBV19 with TRBJ1-3; TRBD1 aligns across 8 bases. The junction had 12 bases not matched to a gene; V was cut back by 7 bases and J by 1 base. From germline, CDR1 is LNHDA and CDR2 SQIVND (reference sequence). The CDR3 runs 17 residues.

The gene calls are TRBV20-1 and TRBJ2-1; a weak D match, TRBD2 (7 bases). This CDR3 is built from 15 residues. Per germline, CDR1 DFQATT and CDR2 SNEGSKA (reference sequence). Trimming cost V 1 base and J 9 bases, with 19 bases left between them. The DNA for the CDR3 is TGCAGTGCTAGAGTAGGGGGGGGCCGGTACGCTGAGCAGTTCTTC. Its protein is CSARVGGGRYAEQFF.

At least ten counts were recorded for this clonotype. The CDR3 protein is CASSLSRRQGARGYGYTF. The CDR3, as DNA: TGTGCCAGCAGTTTATCGAGGAGACAGGGGGCTCGTGGCTATGGCTACACCTTC. The chain couples TRBV27 to TRBJ1-2; 10 bases are shared with TRBD1. The CDR3 runs to 18 residues. Germline CDR1 reads MNHEY; CDR2 reads SMNVEV (reference sequence). V gave up 0 bases and J gave up 4 bases; unmatched junction bases: 11.

This clonotype occurred many times. The chain uses TRBV20-1 and TRBJ2-1; 9 bases are shared with TRBD2. The CDR3 has 15 amino acids. Per germline, CDR1 DFQATT and CDR2 SNEGSKA (reference sequence). V gave up 5 bases and J gave up 7 bases; unmatched junction bases: 12. The CDR3 is CSASLLSGGKNEQFF. CDR3 coding DNA: TGCAGTGCTTCCCTCCTCAGCGGGGGGAAGAATGAGCAGTTCTTC.

This sequence joins TRBV4-1 and TRBJ2-5; weak D call: TRBD2 (6 bases). The CDR3 has 14 residues. V lost 3 bases and J lost 5, with 13 bases in between. Germline V CDR1 and CDR2: MGHRA, YSYEKL. CDR3 sequence reads: CASSHPGEQETQYF. The CDR3 DNA is TGCGCCAGCAGCCATCCGGGAGAACAGGAGACCCAGTACTTC.

In this sample, this clonotype turned up a few times. The chain uses TRBV3-1 and TRBJ2-5, with 8 bases matching TRBD1. Germline V gene lookup returns CDR1 LGHDT and CDR2 YNNKEL (reference sequence). V was clipped by 1 base and J by 1 base; unmatched bases: 5. This CDR3 is built from 16 residues. CDR3 nucleotides: TGTGCCAGCAGCCAAGCCGGGACAGGAATCCAAGAGACCCAGTACTTC. This sequence encodes CASSQAGTGIQETQYF.

The V gene is TRBV19, the J gene TRBJ2-1, with D possibly TRBD2 on 5 matching bases. CDR1 and CDR2 (germline): LNHDA, SQIVND (reference sequence). The CDR3 length is 14 residues. Trimming cost V 5 bases and J 7 bases, with 15 bases left between them. CDR3 loop: CASSSRLGENEQFF. The CDR3 bases are TGTGCCAGTAGTTCCAGGCTCGGGGAGAATGAGCAGTTCTTC.

This clonotype was seen a few times. The CDR3 coding sequence is TGTGCCAGCTCACCACAGTCGGCCGGGACTCGGATGGGCAATGAGCAGTTCTTC. Protein product: CASSPQSAGTRMGNEQFF. The V and J genes are TRBV18 and TRBJ2-1; the D gene is possibly TRBD2 (6 bases). The CDR3 has 18 amino acids. Trimming took off 1 base at V and 6 bases at J, with 22 bases between the two ends. Per germline, CDR1 KGHSH and CDR2 LQKENI.

Only a few counts were recorded for this clonotype. This sequence joins TRBV7-9 and TRBJ2-7; the D is unclear. Germline CDR1 and CDR2: SEHNR and FQNEAQ (reference sequence). Trimming left V 2 bases short and J 2 bases short, with 10 bases between. The CDR3 runs to 14 residues. Here the CDR3 DNA reads TGTGCCAGCAGCTTAAATGCCGGCCCCTACGAGCAGTACTTC. Translated, it gives CASSLNAGPYEQYF. Full variable domain (outside the CDR3, taken from reference TRBV7-9 and TRBJ2-7): DTGVSQNPRHKITKRGQNVTFRCDPISEHNRLYWYRQTLGQGPEFLTYFQNEAQLEKSRLLSDRFSAERPKGSFSTLEIQRTEQGDSAMYLCASSLNAGPYEQYFGPGTRLTVT.

This chain connects TRBV6-2 or TRBV6-3 to TRBJ2-6; possibly TRBD1 or TRBD2 for D (5 bases each). Germline lookup yields CDR1 MNHEY and CDR2 SVGEGT. V was pared by 5 bases and J by 1 base, with 12 bases between. The CDR3 has 16 amino acids. The CDR3 region is CASSPVGVSGANVLTF. CDR3 sequence (DNA): TGTGCCAGCAGTCCGGTGGGGGTTTCTGGGGCCAACGTCCTGACTTTC.

This clonotype has a handful of counts. The gene calls are TRBV5-6 and TRBJ1-5; a possible D gene is TRBD1 (6 bases). The CDR3 loop spans 15 amino acids. Germline loops: CDR1 SGHDT, CDR2 YYEEEE. V dropped 1 base and J dropped 4 bases, with 12 bases sitting between them. As DNA, the CDR3 is TGTGCCAGCAGCTTGTGGGGACAAGTAAATCAGCCCCAGCATTTT. This codes for CASSLWGQVNQPQHF.